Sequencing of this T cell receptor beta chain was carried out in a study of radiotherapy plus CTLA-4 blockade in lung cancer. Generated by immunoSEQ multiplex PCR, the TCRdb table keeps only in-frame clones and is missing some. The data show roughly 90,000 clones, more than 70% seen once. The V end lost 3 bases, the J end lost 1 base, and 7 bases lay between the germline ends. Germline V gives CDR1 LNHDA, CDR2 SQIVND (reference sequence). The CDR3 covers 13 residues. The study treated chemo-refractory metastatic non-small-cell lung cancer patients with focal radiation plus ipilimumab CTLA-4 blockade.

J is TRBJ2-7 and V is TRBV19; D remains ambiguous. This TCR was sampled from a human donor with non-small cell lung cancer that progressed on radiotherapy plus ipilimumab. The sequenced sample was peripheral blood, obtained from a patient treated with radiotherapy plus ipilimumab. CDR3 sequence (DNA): TGTGCCAGTAGTATTGATGGGTCCTACGAGCAGTACTTC. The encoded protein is CASSIDGSYEQYF.